These T cell receptor beta chains were read from a single sample in a study of cytomegalovirus exposure and HLA in healthy donors. Only in-frame clones appear in the TCRdb table, and some are missing; sequencing was by immunoSEQ multiplex PCR. The table includes 100,000 or so clones, less than 65% detected once. What was sequenced was PBMCs. The origin of the receptors is a woman aged 30 to 39 in good health and CMV-seronegative. Both conserved end residues are part of each CDR3. Fields, in order: D gene, V gene, J gene, clone size, CDR3 DNA, CDR3 protein. A D gene is named only where the DNA matches it firmly. For some rows the clone size is stated as once, few or many, or as a class when expanded; others skip it.

D gene: .; V gene: TRBV10-2; J gene: TRBJ2-2; clone size: few; CDR3 DNA: TGCGCCAGCTCTAGGACCGGGGAGCTGTTTTTT; CDR3 protein: CASSRTGELFF
D gene: .; V gene: TRBV27; J gene: TRBJ2-7; clone size: once; CDR3 DNA: TGTGCCAGCAGTTCAGGAGGGCCCCCCTACGAGCAGTACTTC; CDR3 protein: CASSSGGPPYEQYF
D gene: .; V gene: TRBV6-5; J gene: TRBJ1-4; clone size: .; CDR3 DNA: TGTGCCCTAGCGGTGATTCAGGCAACTAATGAAAAACTGTTTTTT; CDR3 protein: CALAVIQATNEKLFF
D gene: .; V gene: TRBV5-6; J gene: TRBJ1-1; clone size: .; CDR3 DNA: TGTGCCAGCAGTTCTCGCGGGGTTTCGAACACTGAAGATTTCTTT; CDR3 protein: CASSSRGVSNTEDFF
D gene: .; V gene: TRBV5-1; J gene: TRBJ2-2; clone size: .; CDR3 DNA: TGCGCCAGCAGCTTGGGACAGTCGACGGGCACCGGGGAGCTGTTTTTT; CDR3 protein: CASSLGQSTGTGELFF
D gene: TRBD2; V gene: TRBV4-1; J gene: TRBJ2-1; clone size: few; CDR3 DNA: TGCGCCAGCAGTACGGGACTAGCGGGGGGTGAGCAGTTCTTC; CDR3 protein: CASSTGLAGGEQFF
D gene: TRBD1; V gene: TRBV4-2; J gene: TRBJ2-1; clone size: .; CDR3 DNA: TGTGCCAGCAGCCGCGGGACAGGGGACAATGAGCAGTTCTTC; CDR3 protein: CASSRGTGDNEQFF
D gene: TRBD2; V gene: TRBV5-6; J gene: TRBJ2-1; clone size: .; CDR3 DNA: TGTGCCAGCAGCCCCCCGGGTAGCGGGAGTATCTATGAGCAGTTCTTC; CDR3 protein: CASSPPGSGSIYEQFF
D gene: .; V gene: TRBV29-1; J gene: TRBJ2-1; clone size: few; CDR3 DNA: TGCAGCTTCCCCTCTTACGGGAGTGGGAATGAGCAGTTCTTC; CDR3 protein: CSFPSYGSGNEQFF
D gene: .; V gene: TRBV10-2; J gene: TRBJ2-2; clone size: medium-sized; CDR3 DNA: TGCGCCAGCAGAGTCGGCACCGGGGAGCTGTTTTTT; CDR3 protein: CASRVGTGELFF
D gene: .; V gene: TRBV10-2; J gene: TRBJ2-7; clone size: .; CDR3 DNA: TGCGCCAGCAGCCCTAATCGGGGAGAGCAGTACTTC; CDR3 protein: CASSPNRGEQYF
D gene: .; V gene: TRBV29-1; J gene: TRBJ1-1; clone size: .; CDR3 DNA: TGCAGCGCCGCTAAGGGGTTGGCCACTGAAGCTTTCTTT; CDR3 protein: CSAAKGLATEAFF
D gene: .; V gene: TRBV11-1; J gene: TRBJ2-7; clone size: .; CDR3 DNA: TGTGCCAGCAGCTTGAACCAGAAGCGCGAGCAGTACTTC; CDR3 protein: CASSLNQKREQYF
D gene: TRBD1; V gene: TRBV7-9; J gene: TRBJ2-5; clone size: .; CDR3 DNA: TGTGCCAGCAGCCCGGTTCTAACGGGGACAGGGGGCCATGAGACCCAGTACTTC; CDR3 protein: CASSPVLTGTGGHETQYF
D gene: TRBD2; V gene: TRBV5-4; J gene: TRBJ2-5; clone size: .; CDR3 DNA: TGTGCCAGCAGCTTAGGACTAGCGGAGACCCAGTACTTC; CDR3 protein: CASSLGLAETQYF
D gene: .; V gene: TRBV2; J gene: TRBJ2-5; clone size: .; CDR3 DNA: TGTGCCACCGATCCCAGGGGAGAGACCCAGTACTTC; CDR3 protein: CATDPRGETQYF
D gene: .; V gene: TRBV21-1; J gene: TRBJ1-5; clone size: .; CDR3 DNA: TGTGCCAGCAGCAAAGTGGGGGGGATTCAGCCCCAGCATTTT; CDR3 protein: CASSKVGGIQPQHF
D gene: .; V gene: TRBV4-2; J gene: TRBJ2-1; clone size: .; CDR3 DNA: TGTGCCAGCAGCCTAGGGGGGGACGCGGCGAATGAGCAGTTCTTC; CDR3 protein: CASSLGGDAANEQFF
D gene: .; V gene: TRBV19; J gene: TRBJ1-2; clone size: .; CDR3 DNA: TGTGCCAGTAGTATCTCTGTCTATGGCTACACCTTC; CDR3 protein: CASSISVYGYTF
D gene: .; V gene: TRBV12-5; J gene: TRBJ1-1; clone size: .; CDR3 DNA: TGTGCTAGTCGGGCAGGGATATCCGGTAACACTGAAGCTTTCTTT; CDR3 protein: CASRAGISGNTEAFF
D gene: TRBD1; V gene: TRBV18; J gene: TRBJ2-7; clone size: .; CDR3 DNA: TGTGCCAGCTCACTCTCCCAGGGGGCCGAGCAGTACTTC; CDR3 protein: CASSLSQGAEQYF
D gene: TRBD1; V gene: TRBV10-3; J gene: TRBJ1-3; clone size: .; CDR3 DNA: TGTGCCACCACGGGACAGGCGGCCTTCTACTCTGGAAACACCATATATTTT; CDR3 protein: CATTGQAAFYSGNTIYF
D gene: TRBD2; V gene: TRBV4-3; J gene: TRBJ2-2; clone size: .; CDR3 DNA: TGCGCCAGCAGCCAAGTACTAGCGGGAGAGGACGGGGAGCTGTTTTTT; CDR3 protein: CASSQVLAGEDGELFF
D gene: TRBD1; V gene: TRBV5-1; J gene: TRBJ1-6; clone size: .; CDR3 DNA: TGCGCCAGCAGCTCGGGACAGGGGTACTCACCCCTCCACTTT; CDR3 protein: CASSSGQGYSPLHF
D gene: .; V gene: TRBV6-1; J gene: TRBJ1-1; clone size: .; CDR3 DNA: TGTGCCAGCAGTTTCGACCCGGGGTTGAACACTGAAGCTTTCTTT; CDR3 protein: CASSFDPGLNTEAFF
D gene: .; V gene: TRBV27; J gene: TRBJ1-1; clone size: .; CDR3 DNA: TGTGCCAGCAGCCACACACGGTTGCGGGGGGGTCGAGCGAACACTGAAGCTTTCTTT; CDR3 protein: CASSHTRLRGGRANTEAFF
D gene: .; V gene: TRBV2; J gene: TRBJ2-4; clone size: once; CDR3 DNA: TGTGCCAGCAGTGAACGGGTGGGTTGGAACATTCAGTACTTC; CDR3 protein: CASSERVGWNIQYF
D gene: TRBD1; V gene: TRBV29-1; J gene: TRBJ1-1; clone size: .; CDR3 DNA: TGCAGCGTTGCCGCAGGGGGAACTGAAGCTTTCTTT; CDR3 protein: CSVAAGGTEAFF
D gene: TRBD1; V gene: TRBV5-1; J gene: TRBJ2-7; clone size: few; CDR3 DNA: TGCGCCAGCAGCCCCGATGCCGGGACAGGGACCTACGAGCAGTACTTC; CDR3 protein: CASSPDAGTGTYEQYF
D gene: TRBD1; V gene: TRBV19; J gene: TRBJ2-7; clone size: .; CDR3 DNA: TGTGCCAGTCAGGACAGGGGGCTCAGCGAGCAGTACTTC; CDR3 protein: CASQDRGLSEQYF
D gene: TRBD2; V gene: TRBV5-1; J gene: TRBJ2-5; clone size: .; CDR3 DNA: TGCGCCAGCAGCTTGGGACTAGCGGCAGAGACCCAGTACTTC; CDR3 protein: CASSLGLAAETQYF
D gene: TRBD2; V gene: TRBV2; J gene: TRBJ2-3; clone size: few; CDR3 DNA: TGTGCCACTTCGACTAGCGGGGGCACAGATACGCAGTATTTT; CDR3 protein: CATSTSGGTDTQYF
D gene: .; V gene: TRBV6-6; J gene: TRBJ2-5; clone size: .; CDR3 DNA: TGTGCCAGCAGGAACCGGGGACAAGAGACCCAGTACTTC; CDR3 protein: CASRNRGQETQYF
D gene: .; V gene: TRBV4-3; J gene: TRBJ1-1; clone size: .; CDR3 DNA: TGCGCCAGCAGCCTTCATATAGGGGATTGGAACACTGAAGCTTTCTTT; CDR3 protein: CASSLHIGDWNTEAFF
D gene: TRBD2; V gene: TRBV29-1; J gene: TRBJ2-3; clone size: .; CDR3 DNA: TGCAGCGCCTGGGCCCTCCTAGCGGGAGGGGGTGGGGGCACAGATACGCAGTATTTT; CDR3 protein: CSAWALLAGGGGGTDTQYF
D gene: TRBD1; V gene: TRBV27; J gene: TRBJ2-1; clone size: .; CDR3 DNA: TGTGCCAGCAGTTTAGCAGGGGGCAGTGAGCAGTTCTTC; CDR3 protein: CASSLAGGSEQFF
D gene: .; V gene: TRBV10-3; J gene: TRBJ2-5; clone size: .; CDR3 DNA: TGTGCCATCAGCATGCTACAGGGGACTCAAGAGACCCAGTACTTC; CDR3 protein: CAISMLQGTQETQYF
D gene: .; V gene: TRBV29-1; J gene: TRBJ1-1; clone size: .; CDR3 DNA: TGCAGCGTCTGGGGACAAGCCGTTAACACTGAAGCTTTCTTT; CDR3 protein: CSVWGQAVNTEAFF
D gene: TRBD2; V gene: TRBV5-1; J gene: TRBJ2-3; clone size: .; CDR3 DNA: TGCGCCAGCAGCCTCCTAGTTAGCGGGAGCGGCACAGATACGCAGTATTTT; CDR3 protein: CASSLLVSGSGTDTQYF
D gene: .; V gene: TRBV10-3; J gene: TRBJ1-1; clone size: .; CDR3 DNA: TGTGCCATCAGGGGCCTGGGTACTGAAGCTTTCTTT; CDR3 protein: CAIRGLGTEAFF